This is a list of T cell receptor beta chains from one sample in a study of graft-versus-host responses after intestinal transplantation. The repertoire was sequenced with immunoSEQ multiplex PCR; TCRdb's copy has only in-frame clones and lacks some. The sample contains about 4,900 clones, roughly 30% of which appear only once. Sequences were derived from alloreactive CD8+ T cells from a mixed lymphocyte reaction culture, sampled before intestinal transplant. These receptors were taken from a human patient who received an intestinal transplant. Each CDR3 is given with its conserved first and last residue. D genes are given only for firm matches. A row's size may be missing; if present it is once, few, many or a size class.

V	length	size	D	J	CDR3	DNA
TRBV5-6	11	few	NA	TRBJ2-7	CASSSRTRQYF	TGTGCCAGCAGCTCAAGGACTCGGCAGTACTTC
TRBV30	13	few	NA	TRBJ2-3	CAWSVLQTDTQYF	TGTGCCTGGAGTGTATTACAAACAGATACGCAGTATTTT
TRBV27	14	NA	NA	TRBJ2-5	CASSWSPQDETQYF	TGTGCCAGCAGTTGGTCTCCACAGGATGAGACCCAGTACTTC
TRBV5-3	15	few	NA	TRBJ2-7	CASSFRSVPLDEQYF	TGTGCCAGCAGCTTCCGAAGTGTACCGCTTGACGAGCAGTACTTC
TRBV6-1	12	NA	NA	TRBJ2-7	CASSRGLHEQYF	TGTGCCAGCAGTCGGGGGCTCCACGAGCAGTACTTC
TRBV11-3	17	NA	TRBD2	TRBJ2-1	CASSLGLAGFTYNEQFF	TGTGCCAGCAGCTTGGGACTAGCGGGATTCACCTACAATGAGCAGTTCTTC
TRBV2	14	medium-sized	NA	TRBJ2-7	CASDKQVSTYEQYF	TGTGCCAGCGATAAGCAGGTGTCCACCTACGAGCAGTACTTC
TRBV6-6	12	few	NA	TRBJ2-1	CASSYGGAGQFF	TGTGCCAGCAGTTATGGGGGGGCCGGGCAGTTCTTC
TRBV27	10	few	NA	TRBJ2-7	CASRGGGQYF	TGTGCCAGCAGGGGAGGGGGGCAGTACTTC
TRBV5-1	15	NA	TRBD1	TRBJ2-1	CASSLGDSSYNEQFF	TGCGCCAGCAGCTTGGGGGACAGCTCCTACAATGAGCAGTTCTTC